This TCR beta chain was obtained from a study of blood T cells in healthy people across ages. A second PCR, run for about 6 to 11 cycles, used a sample-barcoded 5' primer plus a J-beta primer mix. Each CDR3 protein is one row after TCRdb ran MiXCR on the 5' RACE reads. Altogether hundreds of thousands of distinct CDR3 sequences are present, 40% to 65% being singletons, with the ten largest covering approximately 12%. Donor samples were obtained from healthy Caucasian individuals from Russia, aged about 6 to 95. This receptor was identified in a woman of 80 years or more in good health. The sample consisted of blood.

The CDR3 DNA follows: TGTGCCAGCAGTTTGCCGGGAGGCCCCTACGAGCAGTACTTC. Protein: CASSLPGGPYEQYF. The rearrangement links TRBV27 to TRBJ2-5; 7 nucleotides align to TRBD2. The DNA end favors TRBJ2-7, so the J call may be wrong. This CDR3 region has 14 residues. The germline CDR1 and CDR2 sequences are MNHEY and SMNVEV (reference sequence).